The 19 T cell receptor beta chains listed next were all sequenced from one sample in a study of T-cell reconstitution after alpha-beta-depleted transplantation in children. Molecular barcoding with unique molecular identifiers was used for the TCRbeta library. TCRdb independently ran MiXCR on the PCR reads; one entry per CDR3 protein. Of hundreds of thousands of distinct CDR3 sequences in the sample, roughly 16% were seen once. The specimen was PBMCs, mostly from graft donor cells, collected 360 days after TCRalphabeta/CD19-depleted stem cell transplant. The receptors shown here come from a male patient aged 2-9 years who had a stem cell transplant for acute lymphoblastic leukemia, so the T cells may come from the graft donor.

A few counts support this clonotype. The chain has TRBV12-3 or TRBV12-4 and TRBJ1-3; a possible D gene is TRBD1 (5 bases). The CDR3 is 16 amino acids. V lost 5 bases to trimming and J lost 0 bases, with 14 bases between them. The CDR3 sequence: CASSPLQGLSGNTIYF. DNA of the CDR3: TGTGCCAGCAGTCCCCTCCAGGGTCTCTCTGGAAACACCATATATTTT.

The genes are TRBV20-1 and TRBJ2-1; a weak D match, TRBD1 (5 bases). The CDR3 consists of 15 residues. V gave up 0 bases and J gave up 1 base, with 10 bases separating them. Germline loops: CDR1 DFQATT, CDR2 SNEGSKA (reference sequence). In nucleotides, the CDR3 is TGCAGTGCTAGAGATTTCAGGGTATCCTACAATGAGCAGTTCTTC. This translates into CSARDFRVSYNEQFF.

This clonotype was counted ten times or more. The chain employs TRBV5-1 and TRBJ2-7; weak D call: TRBD1 (5 bases). Trimming took off 0 bases at V and 3 bases at J, with 10 bases between the two ends. The CDR3 covers 14 residues. Germline CDR1 reads SGHRS; CDR2 reads YFSETQ. Here the CDR3 reads CASSLGQGFYEQYF. CDR3 sequence (DNA): TGCGCCAGCAGCTTGGGCCAGGGCTTCTACGAGCAGTACTTC. Full variable domain (outside the CDR3, taken from reference TRBV5-1 and TRBJ2-7): KAGVTQTPRYLIKTRGQQVTLSCSPISGHRSVSWYQQTPGQGLQFLFEYFSETQRNKGNFPGRFSGRQFSNSRSEMNVSTLELGDSALYLCASSLGQGFYEQYFGPGTRLTVT.

This clonotype was recorded a few times. The chain has TRBV5-1 and TRBJ2-1; 9 bases map to TRBD2. CDR1 and CDR2 (germline): SGHRS, YFSETQ. The V and J ends lost 3 bases and 9 bases, in that order; junction bases with no gene match: 7. CDR3 length: 14 residues. In DNA, the CDR3 is TGCGCCAGCAGCTCACAGCGGGAGGAACCTGAGCAGTTCTTC. This gives the protein CASSSQREEPEQFF.

V and J are TRBV24-1 and TRBJ2-5; no firm D call. Germline V gene sequence: CDR1 KGHDR, CDR2 SFDVKD. The ends were cut back, 5 bases at V and 7 bases at J, with 7 bases in the middle. The CDR3 loop spans 11 amino acids. The CDR3 spells CATSVEGTQYF. In DNA form, the CDR3 reads TGTGCCACCAGTGTCGAAGGGACCCAGTACTTC.

This clonotype has a count of ten or more. This chain joins TRBV7-3 and TRBJ2-1, with D uncertain. CDR3 length: 16 residues. Deletions cut 5 bases from V and 0 bases from J, with 14 bases between. Looked up from germline, CDR1 is SGHTA and CDR2 is FQGTGA. The CDR3 reads CASSRTRTASYNEQFF. The CDR3 region has the DNA TGTGCCAGCAGCCGAACACGAACTGCCTCCTACAATGAGCAGTTCTTC.

This chain connects TRBV5-1 to TRBJ2-1; TRBD2 aligns across 9 bases. Trimming at V came to 4 bases and at J to 0 bases, leaving 8 bases not matched to a gene. This CDR3 region has 17 residues. Germline assignment: CDR1 SGHRS and CDR2 YFSETQ. The CDR3 reads CASSGGLALSSYNEQFF. CDR3 sequence (DNA): TGCGCCAGCAGCGGGGGACTAGCCCTTAGCTCCTACAATGAGCAGTTCTTC.

This chain connects TRBV4-3 to TRBJ2-2; possibly TRBD2 for D (5 bases). Germline CDR1 LGHNA, CDR2 YSLEER. This CDR3 comprises 16 residues. V shed 2 bases and J shed 2 bases, with 12 bases lying between them. As DNA, the CDR3 is TGCGCCAGCAGCCAATTGAGCGGAGTTAACACCGGGGAGCTGTTTTTT. Translation: CASSQLSGVNTGELFF.

The rearrangement uses TRBV7-2 and TRBJ1-2, with D unclear. This CDR3 comprises 14 residues. Germline CDR1 SGHTA, CDR2 FQGNSA. Deletions cut 4 bases from V and 4 bases from J, with 13 bases between. The CDR3 bases are TGTGCCAGCAGCTCCCACGGACGGCTCTATGGCTACACCTTC. Translated, it gives CASSSHGRLYGYTF.

V usage is TRBV7-2 and J usage is TRBJ2-3, with D hard to call. The CDR3 is 13 residues long. Germline V gives CDR1 SGHTA, CDR2 FQGNSA. V lost 4 bases and J 4 bases, leaving 9 bases between the germline ends. Written as DNA, the CDR3 is TGTGCCAGCAGCTCCAACGCTCCAGATACGCAGTATTTT. Translation gives CASSSNAPDTQYF.

The sample holds a few counts of this clonotype. The CDR3 sequence is CASSLLAGGEQYF. The DNA for the CDR3 is TGTGCCAGCAGCTTATTAGCGGGGGGCGAGCAGTACTTC. The J gene is TRBJ2-7, the V gene TRBV7-9, with 10 bases matching TRBD2. The CDR3 is 13 residues long. Germline-derived CDR1 and CDR2 are SEHNR and FQNEAQ (reference sequence). Losses at the gene ends were 2 bases for V and 6 bases for J; bases not matched to a gene: 1.

This chain connects TRBV29-1 to TRBJ2-2; 9 nucleotides match TRBD1. Germline trimming cut 6 bases from V and 7 bases from J; bases unmatched to any gene: 3. Germline CDR1 is SQVTM and CDR2 is ANQGSEA. CDR3 length: 12 residues. CDR3 region: CSVGQGVGELFF. The CDR3 DNA sequence: TGCAGCGTGGGACAGGGAGTCGGGGAGCTGTTTTTT.

The V and J genes are TRBV7-9 and TRBJ1-1; no clear D gene. Germline CDR1 SEHNR, CDR2 FQNEAQ (reference sequence). The ends were cut back, 5 bases at V and 3 bases at J, with 10 bases in the middle. This CDR3 region has 13 residues. CDR3: CASSRRTDTEAFF. DNA for the CDR3: TGTGCCAGCAGCCGTCGTACGGACACTGAAGCTTTCTTT.

This clonotype appeared a few times. This CDR3 reads CASSPGGTSYEQYF. CDR3 sequence (DNA): TGTGCCAGCAGTCCTGGGGGGACTTCCTACGAGCAGTACTTC. This chain connects TRBV12-3 or TRBV12-4 to TRBJ2-7; a possible D gene is TRBD2 (6 bases). The length of the CDR3 is 14 residues. Trimming left V 5 bases short and J 1 base short, with 12 bases between.

This clonotype has only a few counts. The chain has TRBV24-1 and TRBJ2-2; 10 positions agree with TRBD2. This CDR3 is 17 amino acids long. Trimming cost V 5 bases and J 0 bases; bases outside gene matches: 5. Germline CDR1 KGHDR, CDR2 SFDVKD. CDR3 sequence reads: CATSAHGLAANTGELFF. DNA for the CDR3: TGTGCCACCAGTGCCCACGGACTAGCGGCGAACACCGGGGAGCTGTTTTTT.

This sequence joins TRBV7-9 and TRBJ1-3; TRBD1 is a possible D gene (6 bases). The CDR3 totals 15 residues. CDR1 is SEHNR and CDR2 is FQNEAQ in the germline V gene (reference sequence). Trimming removed 5 bases from V and 2 bases from J, with 13 bases in between. The CDR3 DNA follows: TGTGCCAGCAGCCAAGGGGGAGGGGCTGGAAACACCATATATTTT. Translation: CASSQGGGAGNTIYF.

This clonotype appeared a few times. J is TRBJ2-3 and V is TRBV20-1, with no clear D. The CDR3 sequence is 11 residues long. CDR1 and CDR2 (germline): DFQATT, SNEGSKA (reference sequence). The ends were cut back, 5 bases at V and 4 bases at J, with 7 bases in the middle. The CDR3 coding sequence is TGCAGTGCTGGGTGGGCAGATACGCAGTATTTT. Its protein product is CSAGWADTQYF.

This clonotype was recorded a few times. This chain uses TRBV7-8 with TRBJ1-1, with 9 nucleotides matching TRBD1. The V and J ends lost 5 bases and 0 bases, in that order; junction bases with no gene match: 10. This CDR3 region has 17 residues. In germline, CDR1 is SGHVS, CDR2 FQNEAQ. The DNA for the CDR3 is TGTGCCAGCAGCCCCGAGGGACAGGGCATCGTGAACACTGAAGCTTTCTTT. Its translation: CASSPEGQGIVNTEAFF.

In this sample, this clonotype turned up many times. The chain has TRBV19 and TRBJ2-7; no firm D call. Germline lookup yields CDR1 LNHDA and CDR2 SQIVND (reference sequence). The CDR3 has 16 amino acids. V lost 3 bases and J lost 2, with 17 bases in between. In DNA form, the CDR3 reads TGTGCCAGTAGTATGGGCCGTGGTGGAGTGCCCTACGAGCAGTACTTC. This translates into CASSMGRGGVPYEQYF.